This TCR beta chain was captured in a study of OX40 agonist ivuxolimab in advanced cancers. Study at large: Ivuxolimab, an agonist antibody against OX40 (CD134), was given to patients. Eligibility rules accepted prior anti-PD-1, anti-PD-L1 or anti-CTLA-4 therapy, and 35% to 45% had some. Subjects had a mean age of around 63 years, with a range of about 20 to 85; roughly 83% were male. The study, taken as a whole, reports: The CD4+ and CD8+ T cells in the blood had expanded clonally by week 6 at 0.1 to 3.0 mg/kg.

Trimming removed 5 bases from V and 4 bases from J; junction bases left unmatched: 7. Germline-derived CDR1 and CDR2 are SGHTA and FQGTGA. This CDR3 spans 15 amino acids. Sequencing was performed with immunoSEQ multiplex PCR; in TCRdb, only in-frame clones are kept and a portion is missing. Of about 70,000 clones in the sample, 70% to 90% were seen once. About this clone itself: No antigen is known for it.

The sequence derives from an adult with an advanced solid tumor such as melanoma, head and neck, liver or kidney cancer. The V gene is TRBV7-3, the J gene TRBJ2-2; 7 bases are shared with TRBD2. The sample was CD4+ or CD8+ T cells sorted from blood, taken in a trial of the OX40 agonist ivuxolimab. The CDR3 loop reads CASSSRLAVTGELFF. DNA of the CDR3: TGTGCCAGCAGCAGCCGACTAGCTGTCACCGGGGAGCTGTTTTTT.